A selection of T cell receptor beta chains follows, all from one sample in a study of cytomegalovirus exposure and HLA in healthy donors. Some clones are missing from TCRdb's copy, which holds only in-frame ones; the method was immunoSEQ multiplex PCR. This sample has about 130,000 clones; 85% to 90% occur once, and the top ten carry approximately 1.3%. The sample was PBMCs. The receptor set was obtained from a man in his thirties or forties in good health and CMV-seronegative. CDR3s leave out the opening cysteine and the closing phenylalanine or tryptophan.

cdr3_length v_call cdr3_aa
12 TRBV18 ASSPLGRQETQY
13 TRBV6-1 ASSEAFPSNYGYT
10 TRBV5-1 ASSPGADTQY
13 TRBV9 ASSRQPGQGGGYT
8 TRBV2 ASGIDTQY
10 TRBV10-3 AIQGLNTEAF
14 TRBV4-3 ASSQDRSAGISGYT
10 TRBV7-9 ASSLLQETQY
12 TRBV6-5 ASSYRGRNTEAF
12 TRBV5-1 ASSGSSGTDTQY
12 TRBV27 ASSIRGSNQPQH
14 TRBV4-1 ASSPLGGPMDTEAF
11 TRBV6-5 ASMDRGTYEQY
15 TRBV29-1 SGWTGAADRPGNTIY
12 TRBV6-4 ASSKRGGPTEAF
12 TRBV5-1 ASSLLGDRETQY
14 TRBV19 ASSMGQGAGTDTQY
12 TRBV5-1 ASSSEVAGNTIY
12 TRBV11-1 ASSSVAGRDEQF
13 TRBV6-5 ASRTGDRRLHGYT
9 TRBV30 AWGSGYEQF
13 TRBV5-4 ASSLTGSGTGELF
12 TRBV5-1 ASSSGQGTDTQY
13 TRBV6-6 ASSYAADSSYEQY
16 TRBV6-4 ASSDTLLEGELEYEQY
13 TRBV11-2 ASSKRTSGAYEQY
11 TRBV5-1 ASSLWGSAEAF
13 TRBV2 ASRSRAQDTGELF
12 TRBV5-1 ASSAGQGRYEQY
12 TRBV2 ASTPVTLTGELF
12 TRBV7-9 ASSMTGALYGYT
15 TRBV7-9 ASRPKPTSGRGDEQF
14 TRBV5-1 ASSAQGQLMNTEAF
11 TRBV5-6 ASSLATGYEQY
13 TRBV9 ASSVDINPNYEQY
17 TRBV15 ATSRDTLEDSSANYGYT
11 TRBV10-3 AIQGGSEEKLF
13 TRBV5-1 ASSLEGASSYEQY
11 TRBV7-2 ASSLILAGEQY
14 TRBV5-1 ASSTQQGLNTGELF
14 TRBV19 ASSSGRQARANVLT
12 TRBV27 ASSLAGRRETQY
13 TRBV4-3 ASSQGGQGADGYT
10 TRBV5-1 ASSLPGPEAF
11 TRBV6-5 ASREFQGAGPF
13 TRBV5-1 ASSLAGSPNEKLF
18 TRBV4-3 ASSQRIPGQGSVSSYEQY
14 TRBV18 ASSPPLAGVLDIQY
11 TRBV10-3 AISGGREAGQY
12 TRBV6-5 ASSWDSGWETQY
13 TRBV5-6 ASSSTPGVRGTQY
13 TRBV14 ASSGLAAGTYEQY
11 TRBV6-5 ASGIEGYHEQY
12 TRBV9 ASSNGQGRQPQH
11 TRBV29-1 SVDAGAGETQY
11 TRBV6-1 ASGWVGGQPQH
13 TRBV2 ASSPRTGGGSPLH
11 TRBV14 ASSHGTYNEQF
17 TRBV14 ASSQDVGRGISGANVLT
10 TRBV30 AWRGGAPGYT